These T cell receptor beta chains were read from a single sample in a study of T cell repertoires in cytomegalovirus infection. TCRdb re-called the reads with MiXCR, one entry per CDR3 protein. The sample shows around 290,000 distinct CDR3 sequences, about 23% of them seen only once. Sequencing was performed on PBMCs. The source of these receptors is a human donor in good health (CMV status not recorded). Some clones in this sample may be carry-over from other donors' samples. The CDR3 runs from the conserved cysteine through the conserved F or W. D genes are given only for firm matches. Rows give clone size only sometimes, using once, few, many, or a class for an expanded clone.

d_gene	abundance	j_gene	v_gene	CDR3aa	CDR3nt
NA	many	TRBJ2-5	TRBV7-2	CASSLGGSQETQYF	TGTGCCAGCAGCTTAGGGGGGTCCCAAGAGACCCAGTACTTC
TRBD1	NA	TRBJ2-2	TRBV6-5	CASSFFWDRGSTGELFF	TGTGCCAGCAGTTTCTTTTGGGACAGGGGGAGCACCGGGGAGCTGTTTTTT
TRBD2	NA	TRBJ2-1	TRBV6-5	CASSVAGTSGRNAYNEQFF	TGTGCCAGCAGTGTCGCCGGGACTAGCGGGAGAAATGCCTACAATGAGCAGTTCTTC
NA	NA	TRBJ1-5	TRBV5-5	CASSTRGGLGNQPQHF	TGTGCCAGCAGCACCCGAGGGGGATTGGGCAATCAGCCCCAGCATTTT
TRBD1	few	TRBJ1-2	TRBV29-1	CSVLQGGYGYTF	TGCAGCGTTCTACAGGGGGGGTATGGCTACACCTTC
TRBD1	NA	TRBJ2-7	TRBV4-2	CASSPRQGEQYF	TGTGCCAGCAGTCCCCGACAGGGCGAGCAGTACTTC
NA	many	TRBJ1-5	TRBV7-8	CASSLEPGYSNQPQHF	TGTGCCAGCAGCTTAGAGCCCGGTTATAGCAATCAGCCCCAGCATTTT
NA	many	TRBJ2-5	TRBV7-2	CASHRAGVETQYF	TGTGCCAGCCATAGGGCAGGCGTAGAGACCCAGTACTTC
NA	many	TRBJ1-2	TRBV28	CASSSPRGEGYYGYTF	TGTGCCAGCAGTTCTCCGCGGGGGGAGGGGTACTATGGCTACACCTTC
NA	NA	TRBJ1-2	TRBV7-2	CASSLEFRGYGYTF	TGTGCCAGCAGCTTAGAGTTCAGGGGATATGGCTACACCTTC
NA	many	TRBJ2-1	TRBV20-1	CSANPPTSLDEQFF	TGCAGTGCTAACCCACCGACCAGCCTGGATGAGCAGTTCTTC
TRBD1	NA	TRBJ1-4	TRBV11-2	CASSPGRGQGLLQLFF	TGTGCCAGCAGCCCCGGGAGGGGACAGGGCCTTCTTCAACTGTTTTTT
TRBD1	few	TRBJ2-7	TRBV28	CASSSPPRTGRYEQYF	TGTGCCAGCAGTTCCCCTCCCCGGACAGGGAGGTACGAGCAGTACTTC
TRBD2	NA	TRBJ2-2	TRBV7-9	CASSLSGTSGPNTGELFF	TGTGCCAGCAGCCTGTCCGGGACTAGCGGCCCTAACACCGGGGAGCTGTTTTTT
NA	NA	TRBJ2-7	TRBV6-2/TRBV6-3	CASTRTASSYEQYF	TGTGCCAGCACTCGTACAGCAAGCTCCTACGAGCAGTACTTC
TRBD2	few	TRBJ2-7	TRBV28	CASSLSGTSNYEQYF	TGTGCCAGCAGTTTATCCGGGACTAGCAACTACGAGCAGTACTTC
NA	NA	TRBJ2-7	TRBV20-1	CSASPTGVSYEQYF	TGCAGTGCTAGCCCTACAGGAGTTTCCTACGAGCAGTACTTC
TRBD1	few	TRBJ1-4	TRBV6-1	CASREVYRDRWFF	TGTGCCAGCAGGGAAGTATACCGGGACAGGTGGTTTTTT
TRBD2	few	TRBJ2-1	TRBV6-1	CATRSQPGLAGVPSSYNEQFF	TGTGCCACCCGAAGCCAACCAGGACTAGCGGGAGTCCCGAGCTCCTACAATGAGCAGTTCTTC
TRBD1	few	TRBJ1-5	TRBV12-3/TRBV12-4	CASSTSGTGAQPQHF	TGTGCCAGCAGCACGAGCGGGACAGGGGCGCAGCCCCAGCATTTT
TRBD1	many	TRBJ2-3	TRBV7-9	CASSSHRGFITDTQYF	TGTGCCAGCAGCAGCCACAGGGGGTTCATCACAGATACGCAGTATTTT
NA	NA	TRBJ2-1	TRBV14	CASSRVHEQFF	TGTGCCAGCAGCCGTGTGCATGAGCAGTTCTTC
NA	NA	TRBJ2-3	TRBV7-2	CASSSLRRRDTQYF	TGTGCCAGCAGCTCCCTCCGCAGGAGAGATACGCAGTATTTT
NA	NA	TRBJ1-4	TRBV28	CASSYPTGTLWGEKLFF	TGTGCCAGCAGTTACCCCACCGGGACGCTCTGGGGTGAAAAACTGTTTTTT
NA	NA	TRBJ2-6	TRBV4-1	CASGQDQFRGKFLGANVLTF	TGCGCCAGCGGCCAAGATCAATTTAGGGGGAAGTTTTTGGGGGCCAACGTCCTGACTTTC
NA	NA	TRBJ2-3	TRBV5-3	CASSLVIGFGGKDTQYF	TGTGCCAGCAGCTTGGTCATCGGGTTTGGCGGGAAGGATACGCAGTATTTT
NA	many	TRBJ1-2	TRBV28	CASRTRERFYGYTF	TGTGCCAGCAGAACACGGGAAAGATTCTATGGCTACACCTTC